The present TCR beta chain was sequenced within a study of control samples from healthy donors and cancer patients (dated by TCRdb to about 2020). Preparation of the library involved the immunoSEQ multiplex PCR assay. The immuneACCESS repertoire file appears here via TCRdb, limited to in-frame rearrangements. These files lack a portion of the clones; in checked studies, under half of the deficit traces to unresolved V genes, and the cause of the others is not known. Within this sample are under 150,000 clones, with more than 75% of them counted one time only. Around 8.7% of the sample lies in the top ten. Ends trimmed: V by 1 base, J by 9 bases; bases unmatched to a gene: 5. Its CDR3 holds 14 amino acids, cysteine through phenylalanine. Just CDR3 DNA is preserved here, 42 bases in frame from base 1. Reading the germline V gene gives CDR1 SGHTA and CDR2 FQGNSA. Concerning this clone itself: Its cognate antigen has yet to be identified. Base qualities were left out, and no much larger clone turns up one base away. The same CDR3 can be traced to other DNA sequences in this sample.

Here the chain combines TRBV7-2 and TRBJ2-3; TRBD2 fits 9 bases in the junction. This clonotype was obtained from a middle-aged man in good health. The material sequenced was blood. The DNA reads as follows: TGTGCCAGCAGCTTAGGCGGGGGGGCGGGGACGCAGTATTTT. It encodes CASSLGGGAGTQYF.